A single sample is the source of the 24 T cell receptor beta chains below, sequenced in a study of CD8 T cells in Susac syndrome. The RNA input was roughly 0.45 to 1 ug, and it was reverse transcribed with random hexamers. Each CDR3 protein gets one entry after TCRdb re-called the immunoSEQ multiplex PCR reads with MiXCR. The sample includes some 110,000 distinct CDR3 sequences, more than 85% of them seen just once. The source material was CD4+ T cells from PBMCs. The receptors come from a human donor with multiple sclerosis.

The CDR3 DNA is TGTGCCAGCAGTTACGGGTCCTCGGACACCATATATTTT. This sequence encodes CASSYGSSDTIYF. The rearrangement links TRBV6-5 to TRBJ1-3; D is unclear. V gave up 2 bases and J gave up 8 bases, with 10 bases separating them. Germline V lookup: CDR1 MNHEY, CDR2 SVGAGI. The CDR3 is 13 residues long.

The J gene is TRBJ2-2, the V gene TRBV5-6; 12 bases line up with TRBD2. Germline trimming cut 4 bases from V and 0 bases from J; bases unmatched to any gene: 4. Germline V CDR1 and CDR2: SGHDT, YYEEEE. This CDR3 contains 17 residues. The CDR3 DNA follows: TGTGCCAGCAGCCCAGGACTAGCGGGGACGAACACCGGGGAGCTGTTTTTT. Its translation: CASSPGLAGTNTGELFF.

V usage is TRBV18 and J usage is TRBJ1-5; possible D gene TRBD1, 5 bases. The CDR3 loop spans 14 amino acids. The V and J ends lost 6 bases and 6 bases respectively, with 15 bases between them. Germline CDR1 KGHSH, CDR2 LQKENI. The CDR3 region has the DNA TGTGCCAGCTCGGGGGGAGACGAAAGTCAGCCCCAGCATTTT. Translating gives CASSGGDESQPQHF.

The chain uses TRBV12-3 or TRBV12-4 and TRBJ2-3; unclear D gene. Trimming stripped 4 bases from V and 6 bases from J, with 8 bases between. The CDR3 consists of 12 residues. CDR3: CASSSWADTQYF. The CDR3 DNA is TGTGCCAGCAGTTCCTGGGCGGATACGCAGTATTTT.

The CDR3 bases are TGTGCCAGTAGTCGAGGTATCAATCAGCCCCAGCATTTT. Its protein is CASSRGINQPQHF. The chain carries TRBV19 and TRBJ1-5, with D unresolved. CDR3 length equals 13 residues. V lost 5 bases, J lost 3 bases, and 8 bases lay in between. The germline V gene has CDR1 LNHDA and CDR2 SQIVND (reference sequence). The full variable domain, in which reference TRBV19 and TRBJ1-5 provide the parts outside the CDR3, is DGGITQSPKYLFRKEGQNVTLSCEQNLNHDAMYWYRQDPGQGLRLIYYSQIVNDFQKGDIAEGYSVSREKKESFPLTVTSAQKNPTAFYLCASSRGINQPQHFGDGTRLSIL.

V and J are TRBV4-2 and TRBJ1-5, with 8 bases identical to TRBD1. Germline V gene sequence: CDR1 LGHNA, CDR2 YNFKEQ. Losses at the gene ends were 4 bases for V and 0 bases for J; bases not matched to a gene: 11. CDR3 length equals 18 residues. CDR3 loop: CASSRAGTGSYSNQPQHF. The CDR3, as DNA: TGTGCCAGCAGCCGCGCCGGGACAGGAAGTTATAGCAATCAGCCCCAGCATTTT.

This clonotype was counted once. The CDR3 sequence: CASRLRGGGGETQYF. The CDR3 DNA reads as TGTGCCAGCAGATTGCGGGGGGGAGGGGGAGAGACCCAGTACTTC. The chain employs TRBV7-2 and TRBJ2-5; 9 bases line up with TRBD2. Germline CDR1 is SGHTA and CDR2 is FQGNSA. Losses at the gene ends were 6 bases for V and 4 bases for J; bases not matched to a gene: 9. There are 15 residues in the CDR3.

The genes are TRBV20-1 and TRBJ2-3, with 14 bases identical to TRBD2. This CDR3 is built from 16 residues. Germline CDR1 and CDR2: DFQATT and SNEGSKA (reference sequence). Trimming removed 5 bases from V and 3 bases from J; junction bases left unmatched: 7. The CDR3 spells CSALRLAGGPTDTQYF. CDR3 DNA sequence: TGCAGTGCTCTCCGACTAGCGGGGGGGCCTACAGATACGCAGTATTTT.

The V call is TRBV7-9, the J call TRBJ1-1, with a tentative D call TRBD1 (5 bases). CDR3 size: 12 residues. V was cut by 1 base and J by 6 bases, with 6 bases left in between. Germline V gene sequence: CDR1 SEHNR, CDR2 FQNEAQ (reference sequence). CDR3 sequence reads: CASSLEGAEAFF. In DNA form, the CDR3 reads TGTGCCAGCAGCTTAGAAGGGGCTGAAGCTTTCTTT.

The sample holds a few counts of this clonotype. The genes are TRBV4-2 and TRBJ2-7; D perhaps matches TRBD2 (6 bases). Germline V gene lookup returns CDR1 LGHNA and CDR2 YNFKEQ. V was cut by 0 bases and J by 6 bases, with 15 bases left in between. The CDR3 is made up of 15 amino acids. The CDR3 spells CASSQDSGNSGEQYF. CDR3 bases: TGTGCCAGCAGCCAAGATTCGGGGAATAGCGGCGAGCAGTACTTC.

The rearrangement joins TRBV19 to TRBJ2-7, with D perhaps assigned TRBD1 or TRBD2 (5 bases each). Germline V CDR1 and CDR2: LNHDA, SQIVND (reference sequence). Trimming took off 6 bases at V and 0 bases at J, with 18 bases between the two ends. This CDR3 is built from 16 residues. As DNA, the CDR3 is TGTGCCAGTAGCGTCGAGGGTGAGGGGTCCTCCTACGAGCAGTACTTC. Its translation: CASSVEGEGSSYEQYF.

V is TRBV12-3 or TRBV12-4 and J is TRBJ2-7; weak D call: TRBD1 (5 bases). This CDR3 contains 12 residues. Trimming pared 5 bases from V and 3 bases from J, leaving 8 bases between. CDR3 residues: CASSLRVYEQYF. Written as DNA, the CDR3 is TGTGCCAGCAGTCTCAGGGTCTACGAGCAGTACTTC.

The V call is TRBV4-1, the J call TRBJ2-3, with TRBD2 matching over 7 bases. Trimming took 4 bases from V and 0 from J; bases not matched to a gene: 10. CDR1 is MGHRA, CDR2 YSYEKL, per germline. This CDR3 is built from 17 residues. CDR3: CASSLAGGTLSTDTQYF. CDR3 sequence (DNA): TGCGCCAGCAGCCTAGCGGGTGGTACTCTTAGCACAGATACGCAGTATTTT.

V and J are TRBV7-2 and TRBJ2-1, with unresolved D. From germline, CDR1 is SGHTA and CDR2 FQGNSA. V lost 6 bases and J lost 6, with 9 bases in between. The length of the CDR3 is 12 residues. The CDR3 reads CASSIRSNEQFF. The CDR3 DNA follows: TGTGCCAGCAGTATTAGGTCCAATGAGCAGTTCTTC.

The chain couples TRBV5-6 to TRBJ1-1, with TRBD1 matching over 9 bases. CDR3 length equals 15 residues. V lost 2 bases to trimming and J lost 5 bases; unmatched junction nucleotides: 7. Germline CDR1 and CDR2: SGHDT and YYEEEE. CDR3 in amino acids: CASSFGTGGVTEAFF. CDR3 sequence (DNA): TGTGCCAGCAGCTTTGGAACAGGGGGCGTGACTGAAGCTTTCTTT.

The chain uses TRBV2 and TRBJ1-5, with a possible D match to TRBD1 (6 bases). Germline CDR1 reads SNHLY; CDR2 reads FYNNEI. V was pared by 3 bases and J by 5 bases, with 14 bases between. The CDR3 is 15 amino acids. The CDR3 here is CASSDVQGRYQPQHF. CDR3 coding DNA: TGTGCCAGCAGTGATGTCCAGGGGCGTTATCAGCCCCAGCATTTT.

This sequence joins TRBV18 and TRBJ2-7; the match to TRBD1 covers 8 bases. This CDR3 spans 14 amino acids. Trimming cost V 3 bases and J 7 bases; bases outside gene matches: 8. Germline CDR1 is KGHSH and CDR2 is LQKENI. The CDR3 spells CASSPSQGAGEQYF. The CDR3, as DNA: TGTGCCAGCTCACCTAGCCAGGGGGCGGGTGAGCAGTACTTC.

The chain joins TRBV24-1 to TRBJ2-7; 8 bases align to TRBD1. The CDR3 is 15 amino acids. From germline, CDR1 is KGHDR and CDR2 SFDVKD. V was pared by 2 bases and J by 7 bases, with 9 bases of the junction left unmatched. In DNA, the CDR3 is TGTGCCACCAGTGATTGGACAGGGAACCCGGGGGAGCAGTACTTC. Residues: CATSDWTGNPGEQYF.

The chain uses TRBV7-9 and TRBJ2-5, with a weak D call TRBD1 (5 bases). Germline V gives CDR1 SEHNR, CDR2 FQNEAQ (reference sequence). The CDR3 sequence is 13 residues long. Trimming took 5 bases from V and 6 from J, leaving 13 bases between them. The chain's CDR3 is CASSLGVQKTQYF. DNA for the CDR3: TGTGCCAGCAGCCTAGGGGTACAAAAGACCCAGTACTTC.

The chain uses TRBV2 and TRBJ2-7; D possibly corresponds to TRBD2 (6 bases). The germline V gene has CDR1 SNHLY and CDR2 FYNNEI. V was cut by 2 bases and J by 4 bases, with 9 bases left in between. This CDR3 has 13 residues. Here the CDR3 reads CASSESREYEQYF. The DNA of the CDR3 is TGTGCCAGCAGTGAATCCCGGGAGTACGAGCAGTACTTC.

V usage is TRBV12-3 or TRBV12-4 and J usage is TRBJ2-2; D is unresolved. The CDR3 contains 18 residues. V lost 1 base and J 4 bases, leaving 19 bases between the germline ends. The CDR3 DNA is TGTGCCAGCAGTTTAGTTGTACCTCGGGCCCGTGCCACCGGGGAGCTGTTTTTT. Amino acid sequence: CASSLVVPRARATGELFF.

This rearrangement joins TRBV15 to TRBJ2-1; 7 bases agree with TRBD2. With 9 bases clipped from V and 6 bases from J, the junction kept 14 bases outside the gene matches. There are 15 residues in the CDR3. Per germline, CDR1 LNHNV and CDR2 YYDKDF (reference sequence). The CDR3: CATIPGGGTINEQFF. The CDR3 DNA sequence: TGTGCCACAATTCCGGGCGGGGGTACCATCAATGAGCAGTTCTTC.

This chain uses TRBV7-9 with TRBJ1-2; 7 bases fit TRBD1. Trimming cost V 5 bases and J 7 bases; bases outside gene matches: 7. Germline CDR1 reads SEHNR; CDR2 reads FQNEAQ (reference sequence). The CDR3 runs 13 residues. The CDR3 nucleotides read TGTGCCAGCAGCAGCGACCACAGGGGTGGCTACACCTTC. It translates to CASSSDHRGGYTF.

The chain combines TRBV6-6 with TRBJ2-7; D may match TRBD1 or TRBD2 (5 bases each). Germline V gene sequence: CDR1 MNHNY, CDR2 SVGAGI (reference sequence). V lost 4 bases and J 6 bases, leaving 13 bases between the germline ends. CDR3 length: 13 amino acids. The CDR3 coding sequence is TGTGCCAGCAGTTTGGGGGTTGAGGGCGAGCAGTACTTC. Its protein is CASSLGVEGEQYF.